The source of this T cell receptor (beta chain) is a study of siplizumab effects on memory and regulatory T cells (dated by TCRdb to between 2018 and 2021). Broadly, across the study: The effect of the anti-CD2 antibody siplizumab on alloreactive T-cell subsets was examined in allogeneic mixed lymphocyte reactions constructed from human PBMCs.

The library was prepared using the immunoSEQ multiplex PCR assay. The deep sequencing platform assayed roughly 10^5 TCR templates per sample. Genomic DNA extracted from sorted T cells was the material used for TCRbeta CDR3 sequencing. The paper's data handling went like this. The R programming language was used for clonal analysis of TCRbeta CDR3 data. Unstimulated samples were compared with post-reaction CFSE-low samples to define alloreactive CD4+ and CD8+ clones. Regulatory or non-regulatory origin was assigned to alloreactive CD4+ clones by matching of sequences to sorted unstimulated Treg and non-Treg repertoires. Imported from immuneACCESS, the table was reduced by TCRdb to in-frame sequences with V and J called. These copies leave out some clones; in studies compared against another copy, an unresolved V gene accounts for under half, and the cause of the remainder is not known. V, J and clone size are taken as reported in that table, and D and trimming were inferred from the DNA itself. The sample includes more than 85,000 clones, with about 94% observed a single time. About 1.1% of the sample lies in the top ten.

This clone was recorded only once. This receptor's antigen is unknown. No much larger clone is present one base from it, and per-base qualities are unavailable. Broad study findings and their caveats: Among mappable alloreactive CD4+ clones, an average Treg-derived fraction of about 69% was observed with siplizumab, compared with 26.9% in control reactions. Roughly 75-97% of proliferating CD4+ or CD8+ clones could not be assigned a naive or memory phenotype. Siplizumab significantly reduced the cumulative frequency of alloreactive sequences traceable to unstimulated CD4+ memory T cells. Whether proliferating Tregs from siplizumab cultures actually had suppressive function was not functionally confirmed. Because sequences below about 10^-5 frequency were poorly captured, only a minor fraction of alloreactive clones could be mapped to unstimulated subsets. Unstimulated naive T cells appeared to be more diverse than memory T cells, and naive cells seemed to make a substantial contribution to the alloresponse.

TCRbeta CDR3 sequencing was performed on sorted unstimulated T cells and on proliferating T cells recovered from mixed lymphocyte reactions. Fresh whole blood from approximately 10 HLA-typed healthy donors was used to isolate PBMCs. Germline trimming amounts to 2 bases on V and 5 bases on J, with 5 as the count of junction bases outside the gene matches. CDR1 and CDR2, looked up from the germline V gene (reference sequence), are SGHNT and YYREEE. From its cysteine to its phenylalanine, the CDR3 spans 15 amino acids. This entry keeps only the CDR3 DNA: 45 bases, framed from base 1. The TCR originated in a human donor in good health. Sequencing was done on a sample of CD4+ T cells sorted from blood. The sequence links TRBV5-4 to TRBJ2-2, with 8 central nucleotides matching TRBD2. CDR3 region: CASSLGTRRTGELFF. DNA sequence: TGTGCCAGCAGCTTAGGGACTAGAAGAACCGGGGAGCTGTTTTTT.